This T cell receptor (beta chain) is drawn from a study of post-analysis software for immune sequencing data. About the study: Relapsing-remitting, secondary progressive and progressive-relapsing forms of multiple sclerosis all featured among disease courses.

A word on this clonotype: What it binds is unknown.

V was clipped by 3 bases and J by 0 bases; unmatched bases: 11. The CDR3 is 19 residues long. Unique molecular identifiers were built into the TCR beta cDNA libraries. Out of 1 to 10 million T cells, a few hundred thousand cDNA molecules were generated. TCRdb re-analysed the PCR reads in MiXCR, keeping a single row per CDR3 protein. This table has approximately 660,000 distinct CDR3 sequences, approximately 60% appearing once. Study-level findings and limits: Multiple sclerosis was associated with a significant reduction in normalized Chao1 diversity relative to controls. Higher frequency in patients than in controls was seen for about 5 TRBV segments, with TRBV5-6, TRBV5-1 and TRBV20-1 among them. Strong same-batch co-clustering of samples appeared with F measure clustering.

V usage is TRBV12-3 or TRBV12-4 and J usage is TRBJ2-6, with TRBD1 matching over 7 bases. This receptor was obtained from a girl aged 2 to 10 with multiple sclerosis. The sequencing sample was made of blood. DNA of the CDR3: TGTGCCAGCAGTTTTGGTCCGGGACAGAGCACCTCTGGGGCCAACGTCCTGACTTTC. Amino acid sequence: CASSFGPGQSTSGANVLTF.